The T cell receptor (beta chain) described here comes from a study of T cells after yellow fever vaccination. Findings and limits, study-wide: Among all clonotypes, a small share was observed in both CD4 and CD8 compartments. One caveat is that FACS-sorted repertoires could contain abundant clonotypes contaminating from the bulk population.

Germline V gene sequence: CDR1 SGHTA, CDR2 FQGTGA. Deletions cut 5 bases from V and 6 bases from J, with 11 bases between. This CDR3 has 13 residues. Points on this clonotype: Its antigen is unidentified.

It was through 5'RACE template switching that TCR cDNA was made, with a universal primer site and UMIs added. TCRdb used MiXCR to reprocess the 5' RACE reads, holding one entry per CDR3 protein. The sample shows 350,000 or so distinct CDR3 sequences, approximately 8% of them seen only once. The sequencing here drew on PBMCs, taken around 45 days after the first yellow fever vaccination. The V call is TRBV7-3, the J call TRBJ2-1; D is undetermined. The sequence came from a man between 18 and 35 years old who received the YFV17D yellow fever vaccine. As DNA, the CDR3 is TGTGCCAGCAGCATCCCCGGCCCCAATGAGCAGTTCTTC. Translating gives CASSIPGPNEQFF.